The clone carrying this T cell receptor beta chain was seen just once. The data originate from a study of control samples from healthy donors and cancer patients. The repertoire was sequenced with immunoSEQ multiplex PCR; TCRdb's copy has only in-frame clones and lacks some. The sample includes roughly 150,000 clones, under 95% seen only once; the top ten take roughly 5.5%. The sequencing input was blood. This TCR came from a man between 18 and 35 years old in good health.

The CDR3 DNA follows: TGTGCCAGCAGCTTGAGGGCGGGCCCACAGGGAATTGAAGCTTTCTTT. Encoded protein: CASSLRAGPQGIEAFF. The V and J genes are TRBV5-4 and TRBJ1-1; D might be TRBD1 (6 bases). The V gene lost 1 base and the J gene lost 7 bases, with 20 bases spanning the gap. This CDR3 has 16 residues. The germline CDR1 and CDR2 sequences are SGHNT and YYREEE (reference sequence).